This TCR beta chain is drawn from a study of human T cells and chemical hapten exposure. Across the whole study: Donors were sensitized with 2% DPC on the upper inner arm. The study enrolled mostly female patients with alopecia areata, totalis or universalis.

MiXCR was run by TCRdb on the RACE reads, yielding one entry per CDR3 protein. The table lists about 380,000 distinct CDR3 sequences, under 6.5% of them singletons. This clonotype came up a few times. CDR3 length: 15 residues. Per the germline V gene, CDR1 is LGHNA and CDR2 is YNFKEQ. Trimming cost V 6 bases and J 0 bases, with 12 bases left between them. As to time point: patch test 2, 6 weeks after DPC sensitization. The treatment is: therapeutic diphenylcyclopropenone sensitization with weekly scalp DPC. The receptor comes from a woman under 30 with alopecia areata. Some clones in this sample may be carry-over from other donors' samples. This specimen consisted of whole blood, obtained in connection with sensitization to the hapten diphenylcyclopropenone (DPC). The rearrangement joins TRBV4-2 to TRBJ1-3; possible D gene TRBD1, 5 bases. The DNA for the CDR3 is TGTGCCAGCAGGCCCAGGGAGGACTCTGGAAACACCATATATTTT. It codes for CASRPREDSGNTIYF.